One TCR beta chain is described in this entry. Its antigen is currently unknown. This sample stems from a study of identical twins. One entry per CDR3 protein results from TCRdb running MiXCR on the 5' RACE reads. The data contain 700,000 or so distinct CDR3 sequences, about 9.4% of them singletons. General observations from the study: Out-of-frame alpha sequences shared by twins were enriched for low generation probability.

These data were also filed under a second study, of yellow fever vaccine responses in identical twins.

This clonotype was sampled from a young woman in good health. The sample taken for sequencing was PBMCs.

CDR3 residues: CASSSSTSGRGYNEQFF. CDR3 in DNA: TGTGCCAGCAGCTCCTCGACTAGCGGGAGAGGGTACAATGAGCAGTTCTTC. The J gene is TRBJ2-1, the V gene TRBV7-2; TRBD2 matches at 12 bases. Germline assignment: CDR1 SGHTA and CDR2 FQGNSA. Trimming at V came to 4 bases and at J to 4 bases, leaving 8 bases not matched to a gene. This CDR3 contains 17 residues.